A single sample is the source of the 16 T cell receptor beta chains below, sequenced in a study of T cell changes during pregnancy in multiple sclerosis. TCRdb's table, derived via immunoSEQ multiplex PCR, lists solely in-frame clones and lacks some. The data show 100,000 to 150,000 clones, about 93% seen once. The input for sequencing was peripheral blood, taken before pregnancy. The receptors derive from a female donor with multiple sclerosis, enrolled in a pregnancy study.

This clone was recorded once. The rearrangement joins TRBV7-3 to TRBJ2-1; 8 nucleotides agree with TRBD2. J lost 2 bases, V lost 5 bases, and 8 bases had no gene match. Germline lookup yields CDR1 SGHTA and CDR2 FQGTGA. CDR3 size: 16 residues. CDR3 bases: TGTGCCAGCAGCCCACAGGGCGGGAGGCCCTACAATGAGCAGTTCTTC. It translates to CASSPQGGRPYNEQFF.

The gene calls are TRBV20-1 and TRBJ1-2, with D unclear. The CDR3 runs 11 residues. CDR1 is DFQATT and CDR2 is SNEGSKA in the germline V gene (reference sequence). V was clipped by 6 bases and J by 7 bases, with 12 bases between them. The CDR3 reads CSALAGGGYTF. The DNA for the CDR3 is TGCAGTGCCTTGGCGGGAGGTGGCTACACCTTC.

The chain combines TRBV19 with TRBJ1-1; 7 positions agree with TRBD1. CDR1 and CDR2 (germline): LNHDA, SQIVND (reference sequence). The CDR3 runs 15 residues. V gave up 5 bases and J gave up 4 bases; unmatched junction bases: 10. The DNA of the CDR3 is TGTGCCAGTAGTTTCACAGGGGCCCCCCCCACTGAAGCTTTCTTT. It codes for CASSFTGAPPTEAFF.

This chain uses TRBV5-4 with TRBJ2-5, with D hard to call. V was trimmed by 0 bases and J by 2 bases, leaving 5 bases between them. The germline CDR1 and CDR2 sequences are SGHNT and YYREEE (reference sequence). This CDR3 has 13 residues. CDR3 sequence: CASSLERQETQYF. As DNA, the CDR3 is TGTGCCAGCAGCTTGGAGAGGCAAGAGACCCAGTACTTC.

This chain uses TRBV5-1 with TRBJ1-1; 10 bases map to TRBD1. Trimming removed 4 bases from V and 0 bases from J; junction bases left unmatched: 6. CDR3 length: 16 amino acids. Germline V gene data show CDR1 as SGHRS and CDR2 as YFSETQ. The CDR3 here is CASSPGTGVVNTEAFF. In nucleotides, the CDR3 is TGCGCCAGCAGCCCTGGGACAGGGGTTGTGAACACTGAAGCTTTCTTT.

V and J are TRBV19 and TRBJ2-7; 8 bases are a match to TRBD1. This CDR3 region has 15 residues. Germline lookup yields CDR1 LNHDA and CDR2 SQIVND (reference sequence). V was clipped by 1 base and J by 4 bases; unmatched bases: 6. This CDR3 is CASSIGRTGIYEQYF. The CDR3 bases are TGTGCCAGTAGTATAGGAAGGACAGGGATATACGAGCAGTACTTC.

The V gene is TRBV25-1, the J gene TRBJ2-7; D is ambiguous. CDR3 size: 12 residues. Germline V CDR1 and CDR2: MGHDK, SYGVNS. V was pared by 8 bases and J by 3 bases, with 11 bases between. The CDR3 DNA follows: TGTGCCAGCCGATCATGGCTCTACGAGCAGTACTTC. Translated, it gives CASRSWLYEQYF.

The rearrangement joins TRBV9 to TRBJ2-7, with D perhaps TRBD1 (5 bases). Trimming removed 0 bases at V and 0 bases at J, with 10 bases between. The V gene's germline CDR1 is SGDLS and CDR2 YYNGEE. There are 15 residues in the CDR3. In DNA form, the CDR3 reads TGTGCCAGCAGCGTAGAACAGGTAAACTCCTACGAGCAGTACTTC. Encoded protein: CASSVEQVNSYEQYF.

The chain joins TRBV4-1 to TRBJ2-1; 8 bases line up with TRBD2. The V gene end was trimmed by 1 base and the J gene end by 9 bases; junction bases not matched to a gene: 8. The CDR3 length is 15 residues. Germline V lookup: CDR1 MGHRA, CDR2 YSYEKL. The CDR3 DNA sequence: TGCGCCAGCAGCCAAGTGGGACTAGAATCCGGTGAGCAGTTCTTC. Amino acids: CASSQVGLESGEQFF.

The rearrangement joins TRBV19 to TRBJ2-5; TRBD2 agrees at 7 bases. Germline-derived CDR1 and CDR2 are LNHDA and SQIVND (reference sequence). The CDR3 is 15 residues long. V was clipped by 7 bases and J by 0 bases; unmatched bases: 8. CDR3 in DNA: TGTGCCAGTAATACAGAAGCGGGAAACCAAGAGACCCAGTACTTC. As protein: CASNTEAGNQETQYF.

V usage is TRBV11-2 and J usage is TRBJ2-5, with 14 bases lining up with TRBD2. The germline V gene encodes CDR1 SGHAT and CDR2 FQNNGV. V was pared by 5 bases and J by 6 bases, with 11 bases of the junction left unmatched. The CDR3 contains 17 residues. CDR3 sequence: CASSLAGLAGGRKTQYF. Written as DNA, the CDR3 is TGTGCCAGCAGCCTAGCCGGACTAGCGGGAGGTCGGAAGACCCAGTACTTC. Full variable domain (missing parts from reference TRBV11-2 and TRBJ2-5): EAGVAQSPRYKIIEKRQSVAFWCNPISGHATLYWYQQILGQGPKLLIQFQNNGVVDDSQLPKDRFSAERLKGVDSTLKIQPAKLEDSAVYLCASSLAGLAGGRKTQYFGPGTRLLVL.

CDR3 sequence (DNA): TGTGCCATCAGTCGGACAGGGGGCGATCAGCCCCAGCATTTT. This codes for CAISRTGGDQPQHF. The chain uses TRBV10-3 and TRBJ1-5, with 11 nucleotides matching TRBD1. Germline trimming cut 5 bases from V and 5 bases from J; bases unmatched to any gene: 2. Germline assignment: CDR1 ENHRY and CDR2 SYGVKD. The CDR3 contains 14 residues.

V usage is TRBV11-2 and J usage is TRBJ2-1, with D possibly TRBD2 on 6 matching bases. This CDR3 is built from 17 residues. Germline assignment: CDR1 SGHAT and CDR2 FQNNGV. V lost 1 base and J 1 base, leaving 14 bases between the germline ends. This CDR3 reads CASSLAGTPHSYNEQFF. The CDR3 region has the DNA TGTGCCAGCAGCTTAGCCGGGACTCCTCATTCCTACAATGAGCAGTTCTTC. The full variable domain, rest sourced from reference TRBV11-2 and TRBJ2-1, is EAGVAQSPRYKIIEKRQSVAFWCNPISGHATLYWYQQILGQGPKLLIQFQNNGVVDDSQLPKDRFSAERLKGVDSTLKIQPAKLEDSAVYLCASSLAGTPHSYNEQFFGPGTRLTVL.

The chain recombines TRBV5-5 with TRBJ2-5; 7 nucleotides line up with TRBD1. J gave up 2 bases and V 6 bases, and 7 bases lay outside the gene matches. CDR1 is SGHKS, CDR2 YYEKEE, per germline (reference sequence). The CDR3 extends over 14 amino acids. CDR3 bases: TGTGCCAGCACCGAGGACAGGTCTCAAGAGACCCAGTACTTC. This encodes CASTEDRSQETQYF.

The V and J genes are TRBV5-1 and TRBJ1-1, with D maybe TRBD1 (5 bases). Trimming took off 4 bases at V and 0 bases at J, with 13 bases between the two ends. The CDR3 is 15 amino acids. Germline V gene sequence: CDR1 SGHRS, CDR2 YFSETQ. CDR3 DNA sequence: TGCGCCAGCAGCGCCTCTGCCAGGGTGAACACTGAAGCTTTCTTT. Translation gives CASSASARVNTEAFF.

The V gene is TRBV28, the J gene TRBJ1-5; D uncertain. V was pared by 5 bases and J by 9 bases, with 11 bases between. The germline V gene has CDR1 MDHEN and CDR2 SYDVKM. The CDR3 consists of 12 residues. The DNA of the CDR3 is TGTGCCAGCAGTCCCGTGTCCCGGCCCCAGCATTTT. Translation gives CASSPVSRPQHF. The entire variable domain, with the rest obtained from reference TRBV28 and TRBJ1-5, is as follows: DVKVTQSSRYLVKRTGEKVFLECVQDMDHENMFWYRQDPGLGLRLIYFSYDVKMKEKGDIPEGYSVSREKKERFSLILESASTNQTSMYLCASSPVSRPQHFGDGTRLSIL.